Below are 21 T cell receptor beta chains sequenced from a single sample in a study of cytomegalovirus exposure and HLA in healthy donors. The PCR ran on 60 Vbeta and 13 Jbeta primers. The assay was immunoSEQ multiplex PCR, and TCRdb's table has in-frame clones only and misses some. Of about 160,000 clones listed, roughly 87% are singletons. Source material: PBMCs. All receptors derive from a man in his forties or fifties in good health and CMV-seropositive.

The chain carries TRBV5-1 and TRBJ2-1; possible D gene TRBD2, 5 bases. The CDR3 is made up of 14 amino acids. Deletions cut 1 base from V and 5 bases from J, with 10 bases between. Germline CDR1 and CDR2: SGHRS and YFSETQ. The CDR3 protein is CASSLWETNNEQFF. The DNA for the CDR3 is TGCGCCAGCAGCTTGTGGGAGACCAACAATGAGCAGTTCTTC.

The genes are TRBV7-2 and TRBJ1-1; maybe TRBD1 (6 bases). V lost 6 bases and J 7 bases, leaving 15 bases between the germline ends. The germline gives CDR1 SGHTA, CDR2 FQGNSA. The CDR3 sequence is 13 residues long. CDR3 residues: CASSSRGQREAFF. CDR3 DNA: TGTGCCAGCAGTTCCCGCGGACAGCGTGAAGCTTTCTTT.

This chain connects TRBV9 to TRBJ2-3; D is possibly TRBD2 (7 bases). Deletions cut 3 bases from V and 2 bases from J, with 10 bases between. This CDR3 comprises 14 residues. Per germline, CDR1 SGDLS and CDR2 YYNGEE. In DNA, the CDR3 is TGTGCCAGCAGCGCCGCGGGGGCCACAGATACGCAGTATTTT. Translation: CASSAAGATDTQYF. The variable domain in full, with the rest retrieved from reference TRBV9 and TRBJ2-3, is DSGVTQTPKHLITATGQRVTLRCSPRSGDLSVYWYQQSLDQGLQFLIQYYNGEERAKGNILERFSAQQFPDLHSELNLSSLELGDSALYFCASSAAGATDTQYFGPGTRLTVL.

In its sample, this clone was seen a few times. The V and J genes are TRBV7-9 and TRBJ2-3; 8 bases align to TRBD2. Germline loops: CDR1 SEHNR, CDR2 FQNEAQ (reference sequence). With V trimmed by 3 bases and J by 2 bases, 4 bases remained unmatched. The CDR3 consists of 15 residues. The CDR3, as DNA: TGTGCCAGCAGCTTCCCGGGACTAGACACAGATACGCAGTATTTT. It codes for CASSFPGLDTDTQYF.

V is TRBV13 and J is TRBJ2-3; TRBD2 matches at 9 bases. Trimming at V came to 5 bases and at J to 0 bases, leaving 6 bases not matched to a gene. Germline V gene data show CDR1 as PRHDT and CDR2 as FYEKMQ (reference sequence). The CDR3 length is 16 residues. The CDR3 sequence is CASSPSRGGSTDTQYF. The DNA for the CDR3 is TGTGCCAGCAGCCCCTCGCGGGGGGGTAGCACAGATACGCAGTATTTT.

The chain has TRBV7-9 and TRBJ2-5; the match to TRBD2 covers 11 bases. Germline trimming cut 3 bases from V and 2 bases from J; bases unmatched to any gene: 2. CDR1 and CDR2 from the germline V gene are SEHNR and FQNEAQ (reference sequence). The CDR3 has 15 residues. The CDR3 coding sequence is TGTGCCAGCAGCTTGGGGACTAGCGGACAAGAGACCCAGTACTTC. Amino acids: CASSLGTSGQETQYF.

The gene calls are TRBV6-6 and TRBJ2-5, with 7 bases lining up with TRBD2. CDR3 length: 14 amino acids. Unmatched junction bases numbered 3, after V lost 0 bases and J lost 5 bases. Germline V gene lookup returns CDR1 MNHNY and CDR2 SVGAGI (reference sequence). Written as DNA, the CDR3 is TGTGCCAGCAGTTACTCGGGAGGGGATGAGACCCAGTACTTC. Residues: CASSYSGGDETQYF.

The table lists this clone with a few counts. The chain links TRBV30 to TRBJ2-1; 12 bases match TRBD2. V was pared by 0 bases and J by 3 bases, with 9 bases of the junction left unmatched. This CDR3 is 18 amino acids long. The germline V gene encodes CDR1 GTSNPN and CDR2 SVGIG (reference sequence). The CDR3 here is CAWSVRRLAGVYYNEQFF. Here the CDR3 DNA reads TGTGCCTGGAGTGTACGCCGACTAGCGGGAGTTTACTACAATGAGCAGTTCTTC.

This chain links TRBV6-6 with TRBJ2-1; 14 bases match TRBD2. The CDR3 is made up of 16 amino acids. Germline-derived CDR1 and CDR2 are MNHNY and SVGAGI (reference sequence). Trimming at V came to 5 bases and at J to 7 bases, leaving 7 bases not matched to a gene. CDR3 in DNA: TGTGCCAGCAGTCCCCCGGGACTAGCGGGAGCGAATGAGCAGTTCTTC. This gives the protein CASSPPGLAGANEQFF.

The J gene is TRBJ2-7, the V gene TRBV7-9; D possibly corresponds to TRBD2 (5 bases). In germline, CDR1 is SEHNR, CDR2 FQNEAQ (reference sequence). Trimming stripped 3 bases from V and 7 bases from J, with 10 bases between. The CDR3 extends over 12 amino acids. CDR3 amino acids: CASSFQSGEQYF. Written as DNA, the CDR3 is TGTGCCAGCAGCTTTCAATCGGGGGAGCAGTACTTC.

The genes are TRBV1 and TRBJ2-7; TRBD2 is the table's D call, not checked against the DNA. TRBV1 is reported as a pseudogene. This CDR3 region has 18 residues. The CDR3 is CTSSQAPVGRGPSYEQYF. CDR3 nucleotide sequence: TGCACCAGCAGCCAAGCCCCCGTGGGGCGGGGGCCGTCCTACGAGCAGTACTTC.

The genes are TRBV5-1 and TRBJ1-3; D not certain. Between the trimmed V and J ends, which lost 4 bases and 0 bases, there was a span of 5 bases. CDR3 length: 13 residues. Germline V gene sequence: CDR1 SGHRS, CDR2 YFSETQ. In DNA form, the CDR3 reads TGCGCCAGCAGCGTTAACTCTGGAAACACCATATATTTT. Protein: CASSVNSGNTIYF.

The chain combines TRBV11-2 with TRBJ1-1; no firm D call. Germline V gene lookup returns CDR1 SGHAT and CDR2 FQNNGV. Trimming cost V 0 bases and J 2 bases, with 16 bases left between them. This CDR3 spans 17 amino acids. As DNA, the CDR3 is TGTGCCAGCAGCTTAGATCGGCAGCGAGCTATAAACACTGAAGCTTTCTTT. Translating it yields CASSLDRQRAINTEAFF.

The V call is TRBV30, the J call TRBJ2-5; 15 bases agree with TRBD2. Germline V lookup: CDR1 GTSNPN, CDR2 SVGIG (reference sequence). The V and J ends lost 4 bases and 5 bases, in that order; junction bases with no gene match: 5. The CDR3 has 15 amino acids. The CDR3 sequence is CAWTGTSGRRETQYF. CDR3 bases: TGTGCCTGGACCGGGACTAGCGGGAGGAGGGAGACCCAGTACTTC.

For this clone: This likely came from a read error, as a far larger clone is one base away. This chain uses TRBV5-1 with TRBJ2-5; 12 bases align to TRBD2. The CDR3 is made up of 20 amino acids. Germline V lookup: CDR1 SGHRS, CDR2 YFSETQ. V gave up 2 bases and J gave up 1 base; unmatched junction bases: 15. This CDR3 is CASSLWSSGGAIEGQETQYF. CDR3 DNA sequence: TGCGCCAGCAGCTTATGGTCTAGCGGGGGGGCCATTGAAGGCCAAGAGACCCAGTACTTC.

This clone was recorded a few times. The gene calls are TRBV5-1 and TRBJ2-7, with 9 nucleotides matching TRBD1. The germline V gene has CDR1 SGHRS and CDR2 YFSETQ. The CDR3 runs to 15 residues. V was clipped by 4 bases and J by 2 bases; unmatched bases: 7. CDR3: CASSGPGQGTYEQYF. The CDR3 coding sequence is TGCGCCAGCAGCGGCCCGGGACAGGGAACCTACGAGCAGTACTTC.

This clone was detected only once. The chain recombines TRBV4-2 with TRBJ1-6; maybe TRBD1 (6 bases). The V end lost 4 bases, the J end lost 5 bases, and 12 bases lay between the germline ends. Germline CDR1 and CDR2: LGHNA and YNFKEQ. The CDR3 runs 15 residues. The CDR3 sequence: CASSRLTGDNSPLHF. As DNA, the CDR3 is TGTGCCAGCAGCCGGCTGACAGGAGATAATTCACCCCTCCACTTT.

As to this clone: The junction does not match germline at one end; this may be a read error. The chain combines TRBV7-3 with TRBJ2-1; 9 positions agree with TRBD2. Germline lookup yields CDR1 SGHTA and CDR2 FQGTGA. The CDR3 is 15 amino acids. The CDR3 nucleotides are TGTGCCAGCAGTCAAACAGGGACTAGCTACGATGAGCAGTTCTTC. This codes for CASSQTGTSYDEQFF. Based on the CDR3 plus reference TRBV7-3 and TRBJ2-1, the full variable domain is GAGVSQTPSNKVTEKGKYVELRCDPISGHTALYWYRQSLGQGPEFLIYFQGTGAADDSGLPNDRFFAVRPEGSVSTLKIQRTERGDSAVYLCASSQTGTSYDEQFFGPGTRLTVL.

The chain joins TRBV4-2 to TRBJ1-4; D call uncertain. The CDR3 has 15 residues. Germline loops: CDR1 LGHNA, CDR2 YNFKEQ. The V end was cut by 2 bases, the J end by 2 bases, with 9 bases between. CDR3 protein: CASSQPGQTNEKLFF. CDR3 in DNA: TGTGCCAGCAGCCAACCGGGTCAGACTAATGAAAAACTGTTTTTT.

The chain links TRBV25-1 to TRBJ1-1; 9 bases fit TRBD1. V gave up 3 bases and J gave up 4 bases; unmatched junction bases: 3. Germline V lookup: CDR1 MGHDK, CDR2 SYGVNS. This CDR3 has 14 residues. The CDR3 reads CASSEVDRGTEAFF. DNA of the CDR3: TGTGCCAGCAGTGAGGTGGACAGGGGCACTGAAGCTTTCTTT.

The V and J genes are TRBV7-2 and TRBJ2-2; D possibly corresponds to TRBD2 (7 bases). The CDR3 has 15 residues. Per germline, CDR1 SGHTA and CDR2 FQGNSA. V was shortened by 0 bases and J by 3 bases, with 8 bases between the two germline ends. The CDR3 loop is CASSLAGGHTGELFF. CDR3 bases: TGTGCCAGCAGCTTAGCGGGGGGGCACACCGGGGAGCTGTTTTTT. The variable domain in full, completed from reference TRBV7-2 and TRBJ2-2, reads GAGVSQSPSNKVTEKGKDVELRCDPISGHTALYWYRQSLGQGLEFLIYFQGNSAPDKSGLPSDRFSAERTGGSVSTLTIQRTQQEDSAVYLCASSLAGGHTGELFFGEGSRLTVL.